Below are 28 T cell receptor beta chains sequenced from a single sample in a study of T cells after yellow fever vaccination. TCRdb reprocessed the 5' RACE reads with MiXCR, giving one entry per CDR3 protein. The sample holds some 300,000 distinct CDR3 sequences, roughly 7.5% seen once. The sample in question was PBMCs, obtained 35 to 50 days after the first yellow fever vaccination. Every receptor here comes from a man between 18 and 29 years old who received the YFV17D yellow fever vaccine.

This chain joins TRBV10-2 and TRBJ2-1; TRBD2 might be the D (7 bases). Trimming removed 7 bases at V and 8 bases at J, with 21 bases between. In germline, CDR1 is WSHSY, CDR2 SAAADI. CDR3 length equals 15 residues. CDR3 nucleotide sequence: TGCGCCAGCACCCTAGGGGCGGGGGCACGTGATGAGCAGTTCTTC. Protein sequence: CASTLGAGARDEQFF.

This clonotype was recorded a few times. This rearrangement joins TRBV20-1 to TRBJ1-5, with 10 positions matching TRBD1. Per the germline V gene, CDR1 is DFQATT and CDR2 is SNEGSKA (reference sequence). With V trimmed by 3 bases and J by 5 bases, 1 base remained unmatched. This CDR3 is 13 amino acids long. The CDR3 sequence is CSASGQGDQPQHF. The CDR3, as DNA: TGCAGTGCTAGCGGACAGGGGGATCAGCCCCAGCATTTT.

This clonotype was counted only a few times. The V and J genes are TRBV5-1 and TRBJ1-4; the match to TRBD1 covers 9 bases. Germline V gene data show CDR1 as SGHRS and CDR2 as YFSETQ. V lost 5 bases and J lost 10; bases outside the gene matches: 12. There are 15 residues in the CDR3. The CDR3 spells CASRPGTGYSGKLFF. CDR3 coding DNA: TGCGCCAGCAGGCCCGGGACAGGGTATAGTGGAAAACTGTTTTTT.

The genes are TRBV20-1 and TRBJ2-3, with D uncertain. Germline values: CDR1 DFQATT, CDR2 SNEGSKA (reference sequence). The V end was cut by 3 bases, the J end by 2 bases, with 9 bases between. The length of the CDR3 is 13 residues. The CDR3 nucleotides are TGCAGTGCTAGGTTGCGGAACACAGATACGCAGTATTTT. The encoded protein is CSARLRNTDTQYF.

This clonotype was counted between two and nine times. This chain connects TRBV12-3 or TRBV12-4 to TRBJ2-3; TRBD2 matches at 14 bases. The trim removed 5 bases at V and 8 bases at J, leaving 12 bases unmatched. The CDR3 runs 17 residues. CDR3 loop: CASSRTSGGYLGVTQYF. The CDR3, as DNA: TGTGCCAGCAGTCGGACTAGCGGGGGGTATCTGGGGGTTACGCAGTATTTT.

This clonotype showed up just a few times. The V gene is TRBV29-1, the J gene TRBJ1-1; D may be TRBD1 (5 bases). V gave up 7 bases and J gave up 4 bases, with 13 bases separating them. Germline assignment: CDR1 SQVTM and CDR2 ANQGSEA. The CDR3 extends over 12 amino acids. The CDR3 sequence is CSAGGETTEAFF. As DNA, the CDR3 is TGCAGCGCCGGGGGGGAGACCACTGAAGCTTTCTTT.

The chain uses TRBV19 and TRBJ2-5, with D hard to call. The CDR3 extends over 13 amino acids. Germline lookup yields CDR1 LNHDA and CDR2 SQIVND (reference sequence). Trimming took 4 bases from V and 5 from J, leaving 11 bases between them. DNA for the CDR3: TGTGCCAGTAGTAAGGATAGATCTGAGACCCAGTACTTC. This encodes CASSKDRSETQYF.

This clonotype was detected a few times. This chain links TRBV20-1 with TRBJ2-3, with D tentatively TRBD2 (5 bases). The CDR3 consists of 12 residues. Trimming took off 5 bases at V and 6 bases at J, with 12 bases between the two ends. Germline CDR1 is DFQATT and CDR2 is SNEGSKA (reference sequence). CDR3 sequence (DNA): TGCAGTGCTCCAGGACTCTCCGATACGCAGTATTTT. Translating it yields CSAPGLSDTQYF.

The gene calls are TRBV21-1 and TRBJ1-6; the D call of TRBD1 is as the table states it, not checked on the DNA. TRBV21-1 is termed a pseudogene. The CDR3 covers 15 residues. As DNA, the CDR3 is TGTGCCAGCAGCAAAGGGACAGGGGGGAATTCACCCCTCCACTTT. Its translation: CASSKGTGGNSPLHF.

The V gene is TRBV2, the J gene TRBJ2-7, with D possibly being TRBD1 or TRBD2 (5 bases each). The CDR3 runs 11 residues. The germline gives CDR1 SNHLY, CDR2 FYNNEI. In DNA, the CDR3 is TGTGCCAGCAGTGAAGCGGGACGTTTAAGCGTC. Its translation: CASSEAGRLSV.

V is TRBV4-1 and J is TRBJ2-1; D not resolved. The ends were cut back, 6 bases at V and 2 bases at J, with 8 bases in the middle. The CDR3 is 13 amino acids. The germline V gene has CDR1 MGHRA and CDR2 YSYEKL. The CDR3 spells CASRATAYNEQFF. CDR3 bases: TGCGCCAGCAGAGCAACAGCCTACAATGAGCAGTTCTTC.

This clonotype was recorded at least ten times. The CDR3 DNA reads as TGCGCCAGCAGCTTTTCCCGGACAGGAACCCTTATGAACACTGAAGCTTTCTTT. Protein product: CASSFSRTGTLMNTEAFF. The chain uses TRBV5-1 and TRBJ1-1, with 7 bases that match TRBD1. Germline V gives CDR1 SGHRS, CDR2 YFSETQ. J gave up 0 bases and V 2 bases, and 13 bases lay outside the gene matches. This CDR3 is 18 amino acids long.

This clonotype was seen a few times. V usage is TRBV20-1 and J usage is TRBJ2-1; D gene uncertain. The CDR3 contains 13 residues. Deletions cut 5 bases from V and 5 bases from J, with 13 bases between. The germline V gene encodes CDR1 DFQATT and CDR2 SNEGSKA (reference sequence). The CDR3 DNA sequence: TGCAGTGCTTCTAGTAGCTTCGACAATGAGCAGTTCTTC. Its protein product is CSASSSFDNEQFF.

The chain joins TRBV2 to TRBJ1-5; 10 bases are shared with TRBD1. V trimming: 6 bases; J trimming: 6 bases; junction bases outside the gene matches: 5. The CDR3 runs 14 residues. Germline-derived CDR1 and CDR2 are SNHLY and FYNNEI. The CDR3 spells CASRDRGYSQPQHF. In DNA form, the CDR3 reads TGTGCCAGCAGGGACAGGGGGTATAGTCAGCCCCAGCATTTT. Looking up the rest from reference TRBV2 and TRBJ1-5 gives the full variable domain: EPEVTQTPSHQVTQMGQEVILRCVPISNHLYFYWYRQILGQKVEFLVSFYNNEISEKSEIFDDQFSVERPDGSNFTLKIRSTKLEDSAMYFCASRDRGYSQPQHFGDGTRLSIL.

CDR3 DNA sequence: TGTGCCAGCGGAGAAGCCGAGCAGTACTTC. Its translation is CASGEAEQYF. The chain is built from TRBV7-8 and TRBJ2-7; no reliable D call. Germline V gene sequence: CDR1 SGHVS, CDR2 FQNEAQ. V shed 8 bases and J shed 6 bases, with 8 bases lying between them. This CDR3 is built from 10 residues.

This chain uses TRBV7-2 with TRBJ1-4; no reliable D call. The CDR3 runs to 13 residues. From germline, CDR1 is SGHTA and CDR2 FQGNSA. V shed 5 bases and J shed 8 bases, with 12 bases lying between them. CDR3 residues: CASSLASREKLFF. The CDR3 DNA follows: TGTGCCAGCAGCCTGGCGTCCCGAGAAAAACTGTTTTTT.

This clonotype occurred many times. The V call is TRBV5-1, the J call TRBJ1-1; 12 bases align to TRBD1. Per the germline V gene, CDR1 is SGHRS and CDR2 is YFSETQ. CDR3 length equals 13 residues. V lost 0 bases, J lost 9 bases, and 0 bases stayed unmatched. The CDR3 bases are TGCGCCAGCAGCTTGGGGGACAGGGGGCAAGCTTTCTTT. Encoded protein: CASSLGDRGQAFF.

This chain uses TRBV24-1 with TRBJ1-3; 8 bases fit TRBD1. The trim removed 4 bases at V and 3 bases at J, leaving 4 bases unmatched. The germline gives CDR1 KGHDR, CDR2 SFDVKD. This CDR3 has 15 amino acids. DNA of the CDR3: TGTGCCACCAGTGACCGGACAGGGTGTGGAAACACCATATATTTT. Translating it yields CATSDRTGCGNTIYF.

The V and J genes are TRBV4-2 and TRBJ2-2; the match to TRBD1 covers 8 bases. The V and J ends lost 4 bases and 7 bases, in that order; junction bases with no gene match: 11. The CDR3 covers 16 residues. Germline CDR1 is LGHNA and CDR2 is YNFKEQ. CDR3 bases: TGTGCCAGCAGCCCCGGACAGGGCTTAGGAGGCGGGGAGCTGTTTTTT. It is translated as CASSPGQGLGGGELFF.

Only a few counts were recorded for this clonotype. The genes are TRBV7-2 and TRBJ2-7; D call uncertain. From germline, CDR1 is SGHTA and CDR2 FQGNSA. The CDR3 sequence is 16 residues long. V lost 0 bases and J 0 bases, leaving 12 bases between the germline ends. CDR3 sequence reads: CASSLAGGPSSYEQYF. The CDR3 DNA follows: TGTGCCAGCAGCTTAGCGGGTGGGCCAAGCTCCTACGAGCAGTACTTC.

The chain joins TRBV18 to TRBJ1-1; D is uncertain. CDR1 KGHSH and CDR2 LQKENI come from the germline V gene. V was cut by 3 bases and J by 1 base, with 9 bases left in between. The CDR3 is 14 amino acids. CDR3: CASSPRQPNTEAFF. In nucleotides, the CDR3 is TGTGCCAGCTCACCCCGGCAGCCGAACACTGAAGCTTTCTTT.

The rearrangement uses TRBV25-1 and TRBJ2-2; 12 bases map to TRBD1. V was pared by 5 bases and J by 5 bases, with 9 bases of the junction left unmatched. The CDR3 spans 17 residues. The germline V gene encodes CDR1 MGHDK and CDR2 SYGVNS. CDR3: CASSINRDRGPTGELFF. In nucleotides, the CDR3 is TGTGCCAGCAGTATAAACCGGGACAGGGGGCCTACCGGGGAGCTGTTTTTT.

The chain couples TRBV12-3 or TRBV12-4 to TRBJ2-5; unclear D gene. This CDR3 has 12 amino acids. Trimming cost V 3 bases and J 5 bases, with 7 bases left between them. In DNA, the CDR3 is TGTGCCAGCAGTTTCGGGTCGGAGACCCAGTACTTC. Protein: CASSFGSETQYF.

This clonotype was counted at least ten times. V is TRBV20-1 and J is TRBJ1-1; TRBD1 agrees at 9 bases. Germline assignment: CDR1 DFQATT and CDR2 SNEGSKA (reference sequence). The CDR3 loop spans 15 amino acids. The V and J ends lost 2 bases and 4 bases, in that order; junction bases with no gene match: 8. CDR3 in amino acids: CSARNGDREVTEAFF. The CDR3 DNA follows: TGCAGTGCTAGAAATGGGGACAGGGAGGTCACTGAAGCTTTCTTT.

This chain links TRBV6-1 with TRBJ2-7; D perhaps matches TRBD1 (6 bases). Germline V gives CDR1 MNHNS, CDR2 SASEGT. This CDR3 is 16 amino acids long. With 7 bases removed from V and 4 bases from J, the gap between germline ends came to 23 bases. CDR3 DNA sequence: TGTGCCAGCATCTCCCTGGGGGCAGGTAGGATGTACGAGCAGTACTTC. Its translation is CASISLGAGRMYEQYF.

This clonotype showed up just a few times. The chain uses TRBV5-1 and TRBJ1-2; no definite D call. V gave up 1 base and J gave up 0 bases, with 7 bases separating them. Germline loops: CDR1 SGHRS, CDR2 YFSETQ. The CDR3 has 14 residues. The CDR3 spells CASSLQAANYGYTF. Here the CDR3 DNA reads TGCGCCAGCAGCTTGCAGGCAGCTAACTATGGCTACACCTTC.

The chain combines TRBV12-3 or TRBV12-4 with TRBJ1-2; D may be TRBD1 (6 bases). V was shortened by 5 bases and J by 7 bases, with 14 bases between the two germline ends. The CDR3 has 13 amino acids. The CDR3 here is CASSLTGFGGYTF. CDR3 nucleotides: TGTGCCAGCAGTCTCACAGGGTTTGGTGGCTACACCTTC.

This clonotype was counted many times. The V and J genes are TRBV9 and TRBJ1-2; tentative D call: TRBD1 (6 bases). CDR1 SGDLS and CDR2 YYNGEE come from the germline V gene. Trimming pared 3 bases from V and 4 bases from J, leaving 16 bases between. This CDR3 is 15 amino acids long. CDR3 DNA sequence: TGTGCCAGCAGCGAATCCCCGACAGGCGGCTATGGCTACACCTTC. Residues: CASSESPTGGYGYTF.